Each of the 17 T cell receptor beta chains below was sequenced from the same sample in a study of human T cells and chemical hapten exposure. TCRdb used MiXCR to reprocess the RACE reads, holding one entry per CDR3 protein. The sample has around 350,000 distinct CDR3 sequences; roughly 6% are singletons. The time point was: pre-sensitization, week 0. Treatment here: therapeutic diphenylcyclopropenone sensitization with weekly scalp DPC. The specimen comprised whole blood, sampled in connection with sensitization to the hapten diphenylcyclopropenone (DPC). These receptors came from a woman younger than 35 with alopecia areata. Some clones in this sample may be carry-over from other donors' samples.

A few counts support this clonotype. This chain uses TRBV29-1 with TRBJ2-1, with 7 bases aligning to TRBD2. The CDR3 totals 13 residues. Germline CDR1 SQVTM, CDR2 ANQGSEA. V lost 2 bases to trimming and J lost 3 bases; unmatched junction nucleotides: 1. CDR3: CSVEREVYNEQFF. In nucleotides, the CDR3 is TGCAGCGTTGAACGGGAGGTCTACAATGAGCAGTTCTTC.

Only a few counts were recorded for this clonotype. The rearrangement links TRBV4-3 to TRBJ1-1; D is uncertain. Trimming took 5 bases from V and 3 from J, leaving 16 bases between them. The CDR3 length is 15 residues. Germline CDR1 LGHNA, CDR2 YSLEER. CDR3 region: CASSSQSDYDTEAFF. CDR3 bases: TGCGCCAGCAGCTCCCAAAGCGACTACGACACTGAAGCTTTCTTT.

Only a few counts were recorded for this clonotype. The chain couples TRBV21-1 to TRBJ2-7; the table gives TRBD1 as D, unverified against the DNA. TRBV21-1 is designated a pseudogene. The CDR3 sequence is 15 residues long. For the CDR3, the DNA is TGTGCCAGCAGCAAAGGGACAGGAAAATCCTACGAGCAGTACTTC. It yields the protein CASSKGTGKSYEQYF.

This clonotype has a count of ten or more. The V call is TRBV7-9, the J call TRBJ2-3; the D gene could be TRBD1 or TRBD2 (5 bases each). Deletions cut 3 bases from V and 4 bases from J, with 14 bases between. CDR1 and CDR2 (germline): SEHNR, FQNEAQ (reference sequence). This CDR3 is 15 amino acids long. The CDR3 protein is CASSLGPPGPDTQYF. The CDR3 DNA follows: TGTGCCAGCAGCTTGGGACCCCCTGGCCCAGATACGCAGTATTTT.

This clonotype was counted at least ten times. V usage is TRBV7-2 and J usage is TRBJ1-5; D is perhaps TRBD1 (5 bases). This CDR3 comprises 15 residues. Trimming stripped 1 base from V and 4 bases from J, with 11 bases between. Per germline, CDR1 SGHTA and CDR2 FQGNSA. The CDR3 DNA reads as TGTGCCAGCAGCTTAGGCGGGGCTTCTAATCAGCCCCAGCATTTT. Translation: CASSLGGASNQPQHF.

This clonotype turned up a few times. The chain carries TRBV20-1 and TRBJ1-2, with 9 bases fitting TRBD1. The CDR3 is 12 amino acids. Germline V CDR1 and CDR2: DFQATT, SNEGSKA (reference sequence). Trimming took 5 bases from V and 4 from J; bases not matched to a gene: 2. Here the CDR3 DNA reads TGCAGTGCTTCGGACAGGGGCTATGGCTACACCTTC. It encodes CSASDRGYGYTF.

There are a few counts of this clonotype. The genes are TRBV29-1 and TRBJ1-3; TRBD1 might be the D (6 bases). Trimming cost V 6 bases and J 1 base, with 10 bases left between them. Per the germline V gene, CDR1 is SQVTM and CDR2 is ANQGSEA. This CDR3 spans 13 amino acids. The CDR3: CSVQGLSGNTIYF. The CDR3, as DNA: TGCAGCGTACAGGGACTATCTGGAAACACCATATATTTT. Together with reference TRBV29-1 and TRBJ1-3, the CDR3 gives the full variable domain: SAVISQKPSRDICQRGTSLTIQCQVDSQVTMMFWYRQQPGQSLTLIATANQGSEATYESGFVIDKFPISRPNLTFSTLTVSNMSPEDSSIYLCSVQGLSGNTIYFGEGSWLTVV.

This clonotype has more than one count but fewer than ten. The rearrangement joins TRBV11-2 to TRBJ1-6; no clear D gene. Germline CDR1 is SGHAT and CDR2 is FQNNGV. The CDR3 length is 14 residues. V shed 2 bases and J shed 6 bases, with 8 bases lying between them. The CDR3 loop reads CASSLTRFNSPLHF. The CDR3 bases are TGTGCCAGCAGCTTAACCAGATTTAATTCACCCCTCCACTTT.

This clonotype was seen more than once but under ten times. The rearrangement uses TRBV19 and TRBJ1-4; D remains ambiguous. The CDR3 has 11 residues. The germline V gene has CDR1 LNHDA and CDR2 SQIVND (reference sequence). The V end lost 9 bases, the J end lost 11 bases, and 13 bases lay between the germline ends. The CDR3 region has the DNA TGTGCCAGCGGGCAGACCGGGAAACTGTTTTTT. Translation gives CASGQTGKLFF. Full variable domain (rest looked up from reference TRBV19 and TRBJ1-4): DGGITQSPKYLFRKEGQNVTLSCEQNLNHDAMYWYRQDPGQGLRLIYYSQIVNDFQKGDIAEGYSVSREKKESFPLTVTSAQKNPTAFYLCASGQTGKLFFGSGTQLSVL.

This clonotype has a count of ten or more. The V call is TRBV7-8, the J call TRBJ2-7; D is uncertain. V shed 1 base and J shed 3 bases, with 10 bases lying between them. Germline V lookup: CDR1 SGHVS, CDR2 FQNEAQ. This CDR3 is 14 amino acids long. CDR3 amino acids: CASSLEGGFYEQYF. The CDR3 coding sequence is TGTGCCAGCAGCTTAGAAGGCGGTTTCTACGAGCAGTACTTC.

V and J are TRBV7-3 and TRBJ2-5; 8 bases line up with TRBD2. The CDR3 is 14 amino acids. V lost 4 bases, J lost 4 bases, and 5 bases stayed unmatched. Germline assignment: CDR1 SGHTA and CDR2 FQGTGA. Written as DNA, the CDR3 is TGTGCCAGCAGCTCGACTAGCGTGGGAGAGACCCAGTACTTC. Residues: CASSSTSVGETQYF.

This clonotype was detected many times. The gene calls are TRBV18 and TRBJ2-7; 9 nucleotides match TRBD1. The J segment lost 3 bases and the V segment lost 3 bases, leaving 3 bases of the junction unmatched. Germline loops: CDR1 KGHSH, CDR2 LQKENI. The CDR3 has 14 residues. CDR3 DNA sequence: TGTGCCAGCTCACCCCGACAGGGGGACTACGAGCAGTACTTC. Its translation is CASSPRQGDYEQYF.

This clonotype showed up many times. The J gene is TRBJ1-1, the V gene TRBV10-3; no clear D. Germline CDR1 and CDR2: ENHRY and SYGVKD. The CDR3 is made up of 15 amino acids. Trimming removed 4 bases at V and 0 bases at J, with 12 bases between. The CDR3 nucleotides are TGTGCCATCAGTGCGGCCAGCCATATGAACACTGAAGCTTTCTTT. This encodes CAISAASHMNTEAFF.

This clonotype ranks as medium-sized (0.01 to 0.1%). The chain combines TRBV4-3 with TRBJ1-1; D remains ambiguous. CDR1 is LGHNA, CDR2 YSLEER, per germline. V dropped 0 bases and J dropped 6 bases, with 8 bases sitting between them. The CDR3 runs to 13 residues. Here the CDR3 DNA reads TGCGCCAGCAGCCAAGAAGCGGAAGCTGAAGCTTTCTTT. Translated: CASSQEAEAEAFF.

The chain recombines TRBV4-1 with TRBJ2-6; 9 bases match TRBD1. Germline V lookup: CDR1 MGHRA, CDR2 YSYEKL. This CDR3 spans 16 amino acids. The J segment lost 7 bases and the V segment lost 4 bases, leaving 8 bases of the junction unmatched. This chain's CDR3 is CASSPDRGPGANVLTF. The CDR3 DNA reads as TGCGCCAGCAGCCCGGACAGGGGCCCAGGAGCCAACGTCCTGACTTTC.

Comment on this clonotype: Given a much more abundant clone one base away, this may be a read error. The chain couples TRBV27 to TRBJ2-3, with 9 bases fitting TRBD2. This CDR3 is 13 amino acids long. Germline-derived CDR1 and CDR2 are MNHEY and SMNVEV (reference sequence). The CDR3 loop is CASIKRGADTQFF. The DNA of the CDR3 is TGTGCCAGCATCAAGCGGGGGGCAGATACGCAGTTTTTT.

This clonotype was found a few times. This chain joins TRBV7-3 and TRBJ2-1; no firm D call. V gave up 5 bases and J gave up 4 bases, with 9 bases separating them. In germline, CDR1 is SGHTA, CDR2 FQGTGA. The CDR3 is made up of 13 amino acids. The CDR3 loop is CASSPDPYNEQFF. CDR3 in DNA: TGTGCCAGCAGCCCTGATCCTTACAATGAGCAGTTCTTC.